This T cell receptor (beta chain) came from a study of PD-L1 blockade in urothelial cancer. As for the study in general: Anywhere from 0 to 3 prior chemotherapy regimens had been received by patients. Analyzed time points were 3 weeks (second dose) and 6 weeks after therapy began.

The CDR3 spans 17 residues. V lost 2 bases and J lost 5, with 19 bases in between. From germline, CDR1 is MNHNS and CDR2 SASEGT. Profiling relied on immunoSEQ multiplex PCR, and the TCRdb table lists in-frame clones only, not all of them. Among about 83,000 clones listed, roughly 90% were seen once. The patients had locally advanced or metastatic urothelial carcinoma. Per-patient samples, pretreatment and on-treatment, numbered 1 to 8. This sample comprised PBMCs, obtained around atezolizumab (anti-PD-L1) treatment. The gene calls are TRBV6-1 and TRBJ1-5; maybe TRBD1 (5 bases). The source is a woman aged 70-85 years with urothelial cancer. CDR3 sequence reads: CASSELSWQGGHQPQHF. DNA for the CDR3: TGTGCCAGCAGTGAATTATCGTGGCAGGGAGGTCATCAGCCCCAGCATTTT.